One sample yielded the 22 T cell receptor beta chains listed below, sequenced in a study of T cell responses to AZD1222 COVID-19 vaccine. Clones were read by immunoSEQ multiplex PCR, and TCRdb kept only the in-frame ones, dropping some. The sample yields 150,000 to 180,000 clones, approximately 90% seen once. The material was peripheral blood, obtained on day 0 of AZD1222 vaccination. These receptors all stem from an adult in good health.

V is TRBV7-4 and J is TRBJ1-1; TRBD1 matches 10 bases. Trimming removed 4 bases from V and 6 bases from J; junction bases left unmatched: 11. Germline V gene data show CDR1 as SGHVT and CDR2 as SQSDAQ. The CDR3 totals 16 residues. The CDR3 protein is CASSSRQGALLSEAFF. The CDR3 nucleotides read TGTGCCAGCAGCTCAAGACAGGGGGCGCTTTTATCTGAAGCTTTCTTT.

This clone appeared a few times. V is TRBV5-4 and J is TRBJ2-1; TRBD1 is a possible D gene (6 bases). This CDR3 contains 15 residues. The V gene lost 3 bases and the J gene lost 6 bases, with 16 bases spanning the gap. CDR1 SGHNT and CDR2 YYREEE come from the germline V gene (reference sequence). CDR3 residues: CASSYRVVGSNEQFF. CDR3 nucleotide sequence: TGTGCCAGCAGCTACAGGGTGGTGGGATCCAATGAGCAGTTCTTC.

This sequence joins TRBV24-1 and TRBJ2-2; a possible D gene is TRBD1 (8 bases). The CDR3 contains 17 residues. The germline gives CDR1 KGHDR, CDR2 SFDVKD. The germline V and J ends were trimmed by 5 bases and 5 bases, with 20 bases remaining between them. CDR3: CATSAFPGQGLTGELFF. CDR3 DNA sequence: TGTGCCACCAGTGCCTTTCCAGGACAGGGACTAACCGGGGAGCTGTTTTTT.

V is TRBV9 and J is TRBJ1-4; D might be TRBD1 (5 bases). The CDR3 is made up of 13 amino acids. The V gene lost 0 bases and the J gene lost 8 bases, with 8 bases spanning the gap. Per the germline V gene, CDR1 is SGDLS and CDR2 is YYNGEE. CDR3 coding DNA: TGTGCCAGCAGCGTAGGGGGCCCAGAAAAACTGTTTTTT. It encodes CASSVGGPEKLFF.

The rearrangement uses TRBV5-1 and TRBJ2-2; D not certain. CDR1 and CDR2 from the germline V gene are SGHRS and YFSETQ. This CDR3 has 14 residues. Trimming took off 0 bases at V and 0 bases at J, with 3 bases between the two ends. CDR3 amino acids: CASSLAANTGELFF. CDR3 nucleotides: TGCGCCAGCAGCTTGGCGGCGAACACCGGGGAGCTGTTTTTT.

The chain carries TRBV28 and TRBJ2-1, with D unresolved. The CDR3 runs to 14 residues. Germline V CDR1 and CDR2: MDHEN, SYDVKM. V was clipped by 5 bases and J by 0 bases, with 8 bases between them. The CDR3 DNA sequence: TGTGCCAGCAGTCCTGTCAGCTCCTACAATGAGCAGTTCTTC. It encodes CASSPVSSYNEQFF.

The CDR3 DNA reads TGTGCCTGGAGTGAGCAGAATTCACCCCTCCACTTT. Residues: CAWSEQNSPLHF. The J gene is TRBJ1-6, the V gene TRBV30; no firm D call. Trimming took 1 base from V and 7 from J, leaving 5 bases between them. Germline-derived CDR1 and CDR2 are GTSNPN and SVGIG (reference sequence). This CDR3 is 12 amino acids long.

The genes are TRBV4-3 and TRBJ1-2; D is uncertain. The CDR3 consists of 13 residues. The germline CDR1 and CDR2 sequences are LGHNA and YSLEER. V lost 0 bases, J lost 3 bases, and 5 bases lay in between. The CDR3 sequence is CASSQDLDYGYTF. CDR3 in DNA: TGCGCCAGCAGCCAAGACCTTGACTATGGCTACACCTTC.

The chain recombines TRBV4-1 with TRBJ2-1; 9 nucleotides align to TRBD1. V lost 2 bases, J lost 6 bases, and 8 bases stayed unmatched. CDR1 and CDR2 from the germline V gene are MGHRA and YSYEKL. The CDR3 extends over 16 amino acids. The chain's CDR3 is CASSQSYRGLLNEQFF. CDR3 nucleotides: TGCGCCAGCAGCCAAAGTTACAGGGGGCTTCTCAATGAGCAGTTCTTC.

V is TRBV19 and J is TRBJ2-1; TRBD2 matches 10 bases. The length of the CDR3 is 16 residues. V was pared by 5 bases and J by 4 bases, with 8 bases of the junction left unmatched. Germline CDR1 reads LNHDA; CDR2 reads SQIVND (reference sequence). The CDR3 reads CASSDDGLAVYNEQFF. The CDR3 coding sequence is TGTGCCAGTAGTGATGACGGACTAGCGGTTTACAATGAGCAGTTCTTC.

The rearrangement links TRBV27 to TRBJ2-1; weak D call: TRBD1 (6 bases). The CDR3 length is 14 residues. Germline V CDR1 and CDR2: MNHEY, SMNVEV (reference sequence). The ends were cut back, 2 bases at V and 4 bases at J, with 9 bases in the middle. CDR3 coding DNA: TGTGCCAGCAGTTTAGGGGGCCTTTACAATGAGCAGTTCTTC. Its translation: CASSLGGLYNEQFF.

The rearrangement links TRBV28 to TRBJ1-2, with D maybe TRBD1 (5 bases). Trimming stripped 3 bases from V and 4 bases from J, with 12 bases between. Germline V gene lookup returns CDR1 MDHEN and CDR2 SYDVKM. This CDR3 has 14 amino acids. CDR3 bases: TGTGCCAGCAGTTTGTCCAGGGAGGGCTATGGCTACACCTTC. Translation: CASSLSREGYGYTF.

The rearrangement uses TRBV7-2 and TRBJ2-5, with 7 bases matching TRBD1. V trimming: 4 bases; J trimming: 1 base; junction bases outside the gene matches: 9. Germline V lookup: CDR1 SGHTA, CDR2 FQGNSA. The CDR3 sequence is 16 residues long. The CDR3 reads CASSSPRDSSQETQYF. The CDR3 DNA reads as TGTGCCAGCAGCTCGCCCCGGGACAGCTCCCAAGAGACCCAGTACTTC.

This chain joins TRBV7-8 and TRBJ1-2, with D perhaps matching TRBD1 (6 bases). CDR3 length: 14 amino acids. Trimming took 4 bases from V and 8 from J, leaving 17 bases between them. The germline CDR1 and CDR2 sequences are SGHVS and FQNEAQ. As DNA, the CDR3 is TGTGCCAGCAGCTCTACAGGGAGTTCGTCGGGCTACACCTTC. Protein product: CASSSTGSSSGYTF.

The chain couples TRBV2 to TRBJ1-2, with 9 bases aligning to TRBD1. V lost 8 bases, J lost 8 bases, and 12 bases stayed unmatched. The CDR3 sequence is 14 residues long. The germline V gene encodes CDR1 SNHLY and CDR2 FYNNEI. The CDR3 loop reads CASGIRDRAQGYTF. The CDR3 region has the DNA TGTGCCAGCGGCATCCGGGACAGGGCTCAAGGCTACACCTTC.

This rearrangement joins TRBV7-2 to TRBJ2-7; D is uncertain. The V gene lost 0 bases and the J gene lost 0 bases, with 9 bases spanning the gap. Germline CDR1 is SGHTA and CDR2 is FQGNSA. This CDR3 region has 15 residues. This chain's CDR3 is CASSLAQYYSYEQYF. The CDR3 DNA sequence: TGTGCCAGCAGCTTAGCGCAATATTACTCCTACGAGCAGTACTTC.

The V gene is TRBV5-1, the J gene TRBJ1-3; 9 bases align to TRBD1. The junction had 2 bases not matched to a gene; V was cut back by 0 bases and J by 4 bases. The CDR3 covers 15 residues. The germline gives CDR1 SGHRS, CDR2 YFSETQ. The CDR3 DNA is TGCGCCAGCAGCTTGGAACAGGGGGCGGGAAACACCATATATTTT. Protein sequence: CASSLEQGAGNTIYF.

CDR3 residues: CASSLLIRGGGNTIYF. The CDR3 coding sequence is TGTGCCAGCAGCTTACTGATCAGGGGTGGAGGAAACACCATATATTTT. J is TRBJ1-3 and V is TRBV7-2, with D tentatively TRBD1 (6 bases). This CDR3 is built from 16 residues. Germline CDR1 SGHTA, CDR2 FQGNSA. The V end was cut by 2 bases, the J end by 4 bases, with 15 bases between.

The rearrangement joins TRBV5-5 to TRBJ1-5, with unresolved D. This CDR3 is built from 15 residues. V was clipped by 1 base and J by 0 bases, with 8 bases between them. Germline-derived CDR1 and CDR2 are SGHKS and YYEKEE (reference sequence). The CDR3 protein is CASSLFGYSNQPQHF. The CDR3 DNA is TGTGCCAGCAGCTTGTTCGGTTATAGCAATCAGCCCCAGCATTTT.

This sequence joins TRBV9 and TRBJ2-1; D gene uncertain. CDR3 length: 13 amino acids. The germline V gene encodes CDR1 SGDLS and CDR2 YYNGEE. Trimming stripped 4 bases from V and 5 bases from J, with 10 bases between. The DNA of the CDR3 is TGTGCCAGCAGCCTCGAGCCAGACAATGAGCAGTTCTTC. It specifies CASSLEPDNEQFF.

The chain uses TRBV5-5 and TRBJ2-2, with D uncertain. V lost 0 bases, J lost 6 bases, and 3 bases lay in between. Germline V gives CDR1 SGHKS, CDR2 YYEKEE (reference sequence). This CDR3 is built from 12 residues. The CDR3 loop is CASSLDAGELFF. For the CDR3, the DNA is TGTGCCAGCAGCTTGGATGCCGGGGAGCTGTTTTTT. The full variable domain, completed using reference TRBV5-5 and TRBJ2-2, is DAGVTQSPTHLIKTRGQQVTLRCSPISGHKSVSWYQQVLGQGPQFIFQYYEKEERGRGNFPDRFSARQFPNYSSELNVNALLLGDSALYLCASSLDAGELFFGEGSRLTVL.

The chain couples TRBV4-2 to TRBJ2-7; 11 nucleotides agree with TRBD2. CDR1 LGHNA and CDR2 YNFKEQ come from the germline V gene. After removal of 0 bases from V and 5 bases from J, the junction contained 6 bases not matched to a gene. The CDR3 is made up of 16 amino acids. CDR3 sequence reads: CASSQDPTSGSDEQYF. CDR3 nucleotides: TGTGCCAGCAGCCAAGATCCTACTAGCGGGAGCGACGAGCAGTACTTC.